The TCR beta chain under discussion was sequenced for a study of blood T cell repertoires in COVID-19. Overall study context: Acute and convalescent COVID-19 samples came from the United States, Italy and Spain.

Germline loops: CDR1 MGHRA, CDR2 YSYEKL. The V segment lost 3 bases and the J segment 10 bases; nucleotides outside the gene matches: 6. CDR3 length: 15 residues. In terms of age and location, participants ranged from about 18 to 95 years and lived in about two dozen US areas. Two negative PCRs, clearance, or symptom resolution were required of recovered Cohort 3 donors. The authors' processing: The assay estimated nucleated cells by amplifying reference gene primers. Profiled with immunoSEQ multiplex PCR; TCRdb holds only in-frame clones, not every one. V and J calls and clone size follow that table, whereas D and trimming were derived from the DNA. The sample lists some 390,000 clones, approximately 90% seen once, with 1.1% in the top ten.

The chain links TRBV4-1 to TRBJ2-3; TRBD2 aligns across 14 bases. Material for sequencing was PBMCs or T cells enriched from blood (not recorded which). This receptor was taken from a man aged 30 to 45 who had recovered from COVID-19. The CDR3: CASSQTSGRALAQYF. The CDR3 DNA sequence: TGCGCCAGCAGCCAGACTAGCGGGAGGGCCCTGGCGCAGTATTTT.